This passage covers 20 T cell receptor beta chains from one sample sequenced in a study of blood T cell repertoires in COVID-19. Profiling relied on immunoSEQ multiplex PCR, and the TCRdb table lists in-frame clones only, not all of them. The table includes about 150,000 clones, 70% to 90% detected once. Sequencing used PBMCs or T cells enriched from blood (not recorded which). Receptors were obtained from a middle-aged woman who had recovered from COVID-19.

The CDR3 sequence is CASSKSGGVTGELFF. The CDR3 coding sequence is TGTGCCAGCAGCAAAAGTGGGGGCGTCACCGGGGAGCTGTTTTTT. The chain is built from TRBV7-3 and TRBJ2-2, with a tentative D call TRBD1 (6 bases). The CDR3 runs 15 residues. V shed 5 bases and J shed 4 bases, with 14 bases lying between them. The germline gives CDR1 SGHTA, CDR2 FQGTGA.

The chain couples TRBV18 to TRBJ1-2; possibly TRBD1 for D (5 bases). This CDR3 spans 15 amino acids. Germline CDR1 reads KGHSH; CDR2 reads LQKENI. V lost 1 base, J lost 10 bases, and 19 bases lay in between. In nucleotides, the CDR3 is TGTGCCAGCTCACCACGGAGGGGCGCGGAATCAGACTACACCTTC. Encoded protein: CASSPRRGAESDYTF. Complete variable domain (other parts from reference TRBV18 and TRBJ1-2): NAGVMQNPRHLVRRRGQEARLRCSPMKGHSHVYWYRQLPEEGLKFMVYLQKENIIDESGMPKERFSAEFPKEGPSILRIQQVVRGDSAAYFCASSPRRGAESDYTFGSGTRLTVV.

The CDR3 region has the DNA TGTGCCAGCAGCTCTCAGCGGTCCCGGAGTAATGAGCAGTTCTTC. Protein product: CASSSQRSRSNEQFF. This chain joins TRBV7-9 and TRBJ2-1, with a tentative D call TRBD2 (5 bases). Germline CDR1 is SEHNR and CDR2 is FQNEAQ (reference sequence). The CDR3 is 15 amino acids. V was cut by 4 bases and J by 7 bases, with 17 bases left in between.

The V and J genes are TRBV6-5 and TRBJ1-1; 7 nucleotides agree with TRBD1. CDR3 length: 13 amino acids. With 6 bases clipped from V and 7 bases from J, the junction kept 8 bases outside the gene matches. In germline, CDR1 is MNHEY, CDR2 SVGAGI. DNA of the CDR3: TGTGCCAGCAGCATATCATACAGGGGTGAAGCTTTCTTT. This translates into CASSISYRGEAFF.

The chain employs TRBV28 and TRBJ2-3; 10 positions agree with TRBD1. The CDR3 loop spans 17 amino acids. Losses at the gene ends were 1 base for V and 5 bases for J; bases not matched to a gene: 9. Germline assignment: CDR1 MDHEN and CDR2 SYDVKM. CDR3 protein: CASSLYSGTGDEDTQYF. The CDR3 nucleotides are TGTGCCAGCAGTTTATACTCCGGGACAGGGGATGAAGATACGCAGTATTTT.

This chain links TRBV10-3 with TRBJ1-5; TRBD1 is a possible D gene (5 bases). The CDR3 extends over 15 amino acids. The germline V gene encodes CDR1 ENHRY and CDR2 SYGVKD. Trimming cost V 3 bases and J 1 base, with 10 bases left between them. The CDR3 DNA reads as TGTGCCATCAGTGAAGGGGACTTGAGCAATCAGCCCCAGCATTTT. Translation: CAISEGDLSNQPQHF.

The V call is TRBV9, the J call TRBJ2-7, with D possibly matching TRBD1 (6 bases). V was clipped by 4 bases and J by 6 bases, with 20 bases between them. Germline assignment: CDR1 SGDLS and CDR2 YYNGEE. This CDR3 comprises 15 residues. The CDR3 nucleotides read TGTGCCAGCAGCCCACTATCGGACAGTCCGACCGAGCAGTACTTC. Translation gives CASSPLSDSPTEQYF.

V usage is TRBV11-1 and J usage is TRBJ2-3; D might be TRBD2 (5 bases). CDR1 SGHAT and CDR2 FQDESV come from the germline V gene (reference sequence). V was shortened by 5 bases and J by 3 bases, with 12 bases between the two germline ends. This CDR3 comprises 14 residues. The CDR3 nucleotides read TGTGCCAGCAGCCAGACCCGAGGGACAGATACGCAGTATTTT. The encoded protein is CASSQTRGTDTQYF.

V usage is TRBV5-1 and J usage is TRBJ2-7; weak D call: TRBD1 (7 bases). Trimming pared 5 bases from V and 7 bases from J, leaving 13 bases between. Per the germline V gene, CDR1 is SGHRS and CDR2 is YFSETQ. CDR3 length equals 12 residues. CDR3 bases: TGCGCCAGCAGAGGCAGGGGGAGGGAGCAGTACTTC. Translated, it gives CASRGRGREQYF.

The genes are TRBV7-9 and TRBJ1-4; TRBD1 aligns across 7 bases. Germline values: CDR1 SEHNR, CDR2 FQNEAQ (reference sequence). This CDR3 has 18 amino acids. The V and J ends lost 0 bases and 0 bases, in that order; junction bases with no gene match: 7. The DNA for the CDR3 is TGTGCCAGCAGCTTAGCAACAGGGGACCTTGCAACTAATGAAAAACTGTTTTTT. As protein: CASSLATGDLATNEKLFF.

This chain joins TRBV7-8 and TRBJ2-1; 9 bases map to TRBD2. The germline CDR1 and CDR2 sequences are SGHVS and FQNEAQ. The CDR3 totals 15 residues. J was trimmed by 0 bases and V by 5 bases; bases with no gene match: 2. CDR3 loop: CASSLSGSSYNEQFF. CDR3 bases: TGTGCCAGCAGCCTTAGCGGGAGCTCCTACAATGAGCAGTTCTTC.

The CDR3 coding sequence is TGTGCCAGCAGCTTAGGGGCAGGGAATTATAGCAATCAGCCCCAGCATTTT. This translates into CASSLGAGNYSNQPQHF. This chain links TRBV11-2 with TRBJ1-5; possible D gene TRBD1, 5 bases. The CDR3 totals 17 residues. Germline V gives CDR1 SGHAT, CDR2 FQNNGV. V lost 1 base, J lost 0 bases, and 13 bases lay in between.

The CDR3 sequence is CASSQVGATYEQYF. The CDR3 bases are TGCGCCAGCAGCCAAGTAGGGGCTACCTACGAGCAGTACTTC. J is TRBJ2-7 and V is TRBV4-1, with D possibly matching TRBD1 (5 bases). The CDR3 has 14 residues. Germline V gene lookup returns CDR1 MGHRA and CDR2 YSYEKL. Trimming stripped 1 base from V and 2 bases from J, with 9 bases between.

The chain couples TRBV7-9 to TRBJ1-6, with 9 bases fitting TRBD1. This CDR3 region has 15 residues. Trimming removed 5 bases from V and 8 bases from J; junction bases left unmatched: 7. Germline loops: CDR1 SEHNR, CDR2 FQNEAQ (reference sequence). The CDR3 protein is CASSLGDRVYSPLHF. The CDR3, as DNA: TGTGCCAGCAGCCTAGGGGACAGGGTGTATTCACCCCTCCACTTT.

The rearrangement links TRBV11-2 to TRBJ2-7; maybe TRBD2 (6 bases). In germline, CDR1 is SGHAT, CDR2 FQNNGV. The CDR3 sequence is 15 residues long. The V end was cut by 1 base, the J end by 2 bases, with 12 bases between. In nucleotides, the CDR3 is TGTGCCAGCAGCTTAGGTGGGGGAGGTACCTACGAGCAGTACTTC. This sequence encodes CASSLGGGGTYEQYF.

The chain links TRBV19 to TRBJ2-7, with D hard to call. The CDR3 is 13 amino acids. Between the trimmed V and J ends, which lost 0 bases and 3 bases, there was a span of 6 bases. Germline lookup yields CDR1 LNHDA and CDR2 SQIVND (reference sequence). The CDR3 DNA follows: TGTGCCAGTAGTATAGATCCATTCTACGAGCAGTACTTC. It specifies CASSIDPFYEQYF.

This clone showed up just a few times. The V call is TRBV4-1, the J call TRBJ2-2; 8 bases line up with TRBD2. The length of the CDR3 is 20 residues. With 0 bases clipped from V and 0 bases from J, the junction kept 12 bases outside the gene matches. Germline V gene sequence: CDR1 MGHRA, CDR2 YSYEKL. The CDR3 DNA is TGCGCCAGCAGCCAAGAAGGGGCAGGAGTAGCGGGGCCGAACACCGGGGAGCTGTTTTTT. Amino acid sequence: CASSQEGAGVAGPNTGELFF.

There are a few counts of this clone. The chain has TRBV7-2 and TRBJ2-5, with TRBD2 identical over 7 bases. Per the germline V gene, CDR1 is SGHTA and CDR2 is FQGNSA. The CDR3 loop spans 14 amino acids. V trimming: 1 base; J trimming: 2 bases; junction bases outside the gene matches: 1. For the CDR3, the DNA is TGTGCCAGCAGCTTAGGGGGAGGGCAAGAGACCCAGTACTTC. Encoded protein: CASSLGGGQETQYF.

The rearrangement joins TRBV9 to TRBJ1-4; 8 bases agree with TRBD1. Germline V lookup: CDR1 SGDLS, CDR2 YYNGEE. V gave up 0 bases and J gave up 3 bases; unmatched junction bases: 7. The CDR3 loop spans 17 amino acids. The CDR3, as DNA: TGTGCCAGCAGCGTAGCAGGGGGCCAGGGGGCTAATGAAAAACTGTTTTTT. This translates into CASSVAGGQGANEKLFF.

The chain uses TRBV2 and TRBJ1-2; TRBD1 agrees at 8 bases. J was trimmed by 4 bases and V by 4 bases; bases with no gene match: 11. Germline V gene data show CDR1 as SNHLY and CDR2 as FYNNEI. The length of the CDR3 is 16 residues. In DNA form, the CDR3 reads TGTGCCAGCAGTGCTACCACAGGGGGGAGTTTCTATGGCTACACCTTC. The encoded protein is CASSATTGGSFYGYTF.